The table lists the clone carrying this T cell receptor (beta chain) with a few counts. This sample stems from a study of T cells in Graves' hyperthyroidism and ophthalmopathy. In the study overall: Prior to any treatment, at the point of initial diagnosis, peripheral blood was collected.

Researchers took RNA transcripts and amplified the TCR beta CDR3 regions from them. RT-PCR in the first round (using the HTBI primer set) targeted the TCR CDR3. TCRdb reanalysed the multiplex PCR reads using MiXCR and keeps one entry per CDR3 protein. Of some 720,000 distinct CDR3 sequences listed, about a sixth are singletons. Graves' hyperthyroidism without ophthalmopathy progression within 18 months was termed stable. Specimen: blood. This TCR was recovered from a man younger than 35 with Graves' hyperthyroidism.

CDR3 nucleotide sequence: TGTGCCAGCACCTCACCTGGACGGGTATCGAACTACGAGCAGTACTTC. Translated, it gives CASTSPGRVSNYEQYF. This sequence joins TRBV6-2 or TRBV6-3 and TRBJ2-7; D is undetermined. CDR1 and CDR2 (germline): MNHEY, SVGEGT. V was clipped by 7 bases and J by 3 bases, with 22 bases between them. The CDR3 totals 16 residues.